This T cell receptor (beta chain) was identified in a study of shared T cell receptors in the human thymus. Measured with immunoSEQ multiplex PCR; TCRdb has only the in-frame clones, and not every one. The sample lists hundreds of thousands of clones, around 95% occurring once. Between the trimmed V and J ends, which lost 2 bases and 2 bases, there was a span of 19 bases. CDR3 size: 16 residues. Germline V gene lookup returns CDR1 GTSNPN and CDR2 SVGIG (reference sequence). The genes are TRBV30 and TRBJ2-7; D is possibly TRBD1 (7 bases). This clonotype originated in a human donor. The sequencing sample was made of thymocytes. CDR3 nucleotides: TGTGCCTGGAGTCCTTCCGGGACTCAGGGGGCCTACGAGCAGTACTTC. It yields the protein CAWSPSGTQGAYEQYF.